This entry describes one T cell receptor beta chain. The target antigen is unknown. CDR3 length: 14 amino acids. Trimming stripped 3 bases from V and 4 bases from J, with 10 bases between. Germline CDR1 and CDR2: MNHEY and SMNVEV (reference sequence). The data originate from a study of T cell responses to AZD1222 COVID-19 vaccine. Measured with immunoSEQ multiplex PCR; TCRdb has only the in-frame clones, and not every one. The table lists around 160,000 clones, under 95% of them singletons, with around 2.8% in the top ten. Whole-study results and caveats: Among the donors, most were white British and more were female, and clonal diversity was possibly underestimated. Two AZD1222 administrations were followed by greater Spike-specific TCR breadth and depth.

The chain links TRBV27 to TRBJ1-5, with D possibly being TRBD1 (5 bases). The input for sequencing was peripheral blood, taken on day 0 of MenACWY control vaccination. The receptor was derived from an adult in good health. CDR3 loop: CASSFKGTNQPQHF. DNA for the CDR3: TGTGCCAGCAGTTTCAAGGGGACGAATCAGCCCCAGCATTTT.